The present TCR beta chain was sequenced within a study of OX40 agonist ivuxolimab in advanced cancers. In terms of the full investigation: Ivuxolimab was an agonistic, fully human IgG2 monoclonal antibody directed against OX40 (CD134), a costimulatory receptor. In the dose-escalation cohort, roughly 80% of patients were male, and the mean age was about 55 years, with a range of 23 to 79. Intravenous ivuxolimab was administered to patients every 2 weeks at six dose levels: 0.01, 0.1, 0.3, 1.5, 3 and 10 mg/kg. Of the approximately 50 patients in dose escalation, 19 had hepatocellular carcinoma, around 15 had melanoma, 9 had renal cell carcinoma and 9 had head and neck cancer. The point of sequencing TCRbeta in the periphery was to test whether ivuxolimab changed TCR sequence diversity and drove clonal T-cell expansion. Prior anti-PD-1, anti-PD-L1 or anti-CTLA-4 therapy was permitted, and checkpoint inhibitors had been received by about 37% of dose-escalation patients. The paper reports the monotherapy dose-escalation portion (N of about 50 patients) of the phase I ivuxolimab trial. Partial responses occurred in three dose-escalation patients, of whom one had hepatocellular carcinoma and two had cutaneous melanoma. The research as a whole found: At doses of 0.1 to 3.0 mg/kg, clonal expansion of both CD4+ and CD8+ blood T cells was observed from baseline to week 6. After ivuxolimab, expanded clones were on average more numerous among CD8+ T cells than among CD4+ T cells. Low levels of normalized T-cell clonal expansion were also seen in some nonresponding patients. The antigen specificity of the clonally expanded peripheral T cells was not determined. In the 0.1-3.0 mg/kg groups, partial responders were among the patients with the lowest normalized peripheral clonal expansion, particularly in CD8+ T cells.

Per the germline V gene, SGHRS is the CDR1 and YFSETQ is the CDR2. Compared with germline, V lacks 0 bases and J lacks 6 bases; bases without a gene match: 7. The CDR3 sequence holds 16 residues, the cysteine and phenylalanine included. Left in the record is the CDR3 DNA by itself, 48 bases read in frame from the first base. To sequence the TCRbeta CDR3 region, genomic DNA was isolated from the sorted cells. TCRbeta CDR3 regions were sequenced using the immunoSEQ Assay. Sourced from immuneACCESS, this table was stored by TCRdb with only in-frame sequences that have V and J called. A share of the clones is absent; for the studies checked, an unresolved V gene accounts for under half, and the remainder has no known explanation. Here the sample has 20,000 or so clones; about 86% occur a single time. About 16% of the sample is held by the ten biggest clonotypes. The trial excluded patients who had a history of autoimmune disease or were on systemic immunosuppression. Peripheral blood for TCR sequencing was drawn from every dose cohort at baseline, at cycle 4 day 1 and at cycle 7 day 1. Samples were obtained from an open-label, multicenter, first-in-human phase I dose-escalation trial of ivuxolimab. Adults with locally advanced or metastatic head and neck squamous cell, hepatocellular, melanoma or renal cell carcinoma were enrolled in the trial. CD4+ and CD8+ T cells were sorted separately from peripheral blood before TCR sequencing.

As concerns this clone: Its antigen is currently not known. Qualities for individual bases were not recorded, and no much larger clone is one base off.

The rearrangement joined TRBV5-1 to TRBJ2-3; 10 nucleotides in the junction match TRBD2. The TCR originated in an adult with an advanced solid tumor such as melanoma, head and neck, liver or kidney cancer. The sample here was CD4+ or CD8+ T cells sorted from blood, taken in a trial of the OX40 agonist ivuxolimab. This receptor carries the CDR3 CASSLVPSGSPDTQYF. The DNA reads TGCGCCAGCAGCTTGGTGCCTAGCGGGAGTCCGGATACGCAGTATTTT.